This T cell receptor (beta chain) appears in the sequencing data of a study of cytomegalovirus exposure and HLA in healthy donors. Findings of the study overall: The study designated fewer than 200 TCR beta chains cytomegalovirus-associated. Under in vitro conditions, three CMV-associated chains were confirmed as specific for CMV antigens. In the 120 validation repertoires, a later analysis found that first-cohort TCR clusters tended to co-occur.

The CDR3 sequence is 11 residues long. Germline CDR1 and CDR2: MDHEN and SYDVKM. V was cut by 5 bases and J by 5 bases, with 4 bases left in between. The method was immunoSEQ multiplex PCR; TCRdb's version includes in-frame clones alone and lacks a portion of them. The sample has over 200,000 clones; over 75% are singletons. This clone is a singleton in its sample. Antigen specificity is unknown. This receptor was taken from a woman younger than 30 in good health and CMV-seropositive. The chain carries TRBV28 and TRBJ2-1; D is undetermined. Material: PBMCs. The CDR3 bases are TGTGCCAGCAGTCGGGACAATGAGCAGTTCTTC. It is translated as CASSRDNEQFF.